This TCR beta chain was captured by sequencing in a study of regulatory T cells in long-lasting Graves disease. The table lists this clonotype with many counts. Time point noted: newly diagnosed GD, antithyroid drugs for less than 3 months. PBMC-derived RNA was used for the TCR library. The CDR3 consists of 16 residues. Trimming took 3 bases from V and 0 from J, leaving 13 bases between them. The germline V gene has CDR1 KGHSH and CDR2 LQKENI. Through Arm-PCR of CDR3 regions and iRepertoire HTBI primers, TCR beta libraries were built. In TCRdb, the multiplex PCR reads were re-called with MiXCR into one record per CDR3 protein. The profile covers roughly 560,000 distinct CDR3 sequences, with 16% appearing a single time and roughly 25% taken by the ten largest. The same sample was also used in a study of T cells in Graves' hyperthyroidism and ophthalmopathy. As reported in that work: Ophthalmopathy, which appeared later, was predicted by the model a median approximately six months before onset.

V and J are TRBV18 and TRBJ2-3; D uncertain. The TCR was taken from a woman aged 35-65 years with Graves disease. This material consisted of peripheral blood mononuclear cells (PBMCs), taken at new diagnosis, from a patient treated with antithyroid drugs. The CDR3 nucleotides read TGTGCCAGCTCACCCTCCCTAGGGTACAGCACAGATACGCAGTATTTT. This gives the protein CASSPSLGYSTDTQYF. The full variable domain, in which reference TRBV18 and TRBJ2-3 provide the parts outside the CDR3, is NAGVMQNPRHLVRRRGQEARLRCSPMKGHSHVYWYRQLPEEGLKFMVYLQKENIIDESGMPKERFSAEFPKEGPSILRIQQVVRGDSAAYFCASSPSLGYSTDTQYFGPGTRLTVL.